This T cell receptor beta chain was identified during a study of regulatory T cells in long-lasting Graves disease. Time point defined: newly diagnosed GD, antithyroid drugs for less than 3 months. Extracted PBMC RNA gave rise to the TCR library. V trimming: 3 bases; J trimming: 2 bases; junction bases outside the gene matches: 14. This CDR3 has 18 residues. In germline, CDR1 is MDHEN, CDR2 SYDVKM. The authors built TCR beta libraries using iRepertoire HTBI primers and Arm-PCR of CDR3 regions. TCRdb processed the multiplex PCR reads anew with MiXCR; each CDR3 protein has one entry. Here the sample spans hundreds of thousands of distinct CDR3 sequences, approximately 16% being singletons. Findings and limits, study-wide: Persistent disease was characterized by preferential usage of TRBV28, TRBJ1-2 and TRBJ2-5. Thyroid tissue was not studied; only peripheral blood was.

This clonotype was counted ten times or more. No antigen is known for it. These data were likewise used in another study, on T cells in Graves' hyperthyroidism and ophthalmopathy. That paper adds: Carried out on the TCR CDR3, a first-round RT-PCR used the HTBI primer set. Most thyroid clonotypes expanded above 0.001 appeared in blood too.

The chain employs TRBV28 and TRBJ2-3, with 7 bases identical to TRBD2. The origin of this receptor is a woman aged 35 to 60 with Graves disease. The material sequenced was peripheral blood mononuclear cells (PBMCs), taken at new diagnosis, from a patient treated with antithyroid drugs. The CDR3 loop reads CASSFGSLGTTYTDTQYF. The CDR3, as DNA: TGTGCCAGCAGTTTCGGTTCACTTGGGACTACTTACACAGATACGCAGTATTTT.